This TCR beta chain emerged from a study of shared clonotypes between healthy human individuals. The germline V and J ends were trimmed by 5 bases and 6 bases, with 22 bases remaining between them. The CDR3 totals 16 residues. From germline, CDR1 is MGHDK and CDR2 SYGVNS. This table comes from immunoSEQ multiplex PCR, and its TCRdb copy is limited to in-frame clones, with some not included. The sample contains roughly 760,000 clones, approximately 79% of which appear only once. The source of this sequence is a woman aged 25 to 39 in good health. J is TRBJ1-1 and V is TRBV25-1; a weak D match, TRBD1 (6 bases). Sequencing input: memory CD4+ T cells sorted from blood. Subset of the sample: CD45RA-negative fraction. This CDR3 reads CASSKSTGLLRAEAFF. DNA of the CDR3: TGTGCCAGCAGTAAGTCTACAGGGCTCTTACGGGCTGAAGCTTTCTTT. The full variable domain, completed using reference TRBV25-1 and TRBJ1-1, is EADIYQTPRYLVIGTGKKITLECSQTMGHDKMYWYQQDPGMELHLIHYSYGVNSTEKGDLSSESTVSRIRTEHFPLTLESARPSHTSQYLCASSKSTGLLRAEAFFGQGTRLTVV.